This TCR beta chain was profiled in a study of CD8 T cells in ankylosing spondylitis. Quantitative 5'-RACE was performed with molecular barcodes, and it yielded the TCR beta libraries. From the 5' RACE reads, TCRdb called clonotypes with MiXCR, one entry per CDR3 protein. The sample has 270,000 or so distinct CDR3 sequences, 18% seen once. Sequenced material: blood, either unsorted or a sorted T cell fraction (not recorded which). The clonotype comes from a male donor with ankylosing spondylitis or in good health (not recorded which).

The CDR3, as DNA: TGTGCCAGCAGCCCTACAGGGGCCACAGATACGCAGTATTTT. Residues: CASSPTGATDTQYF. The chain is built from TRBV6-1 and TRBJ2-3, with 7 nucleotides matching TRBD1. Looked up from germline, CDR1 is MNHNS and CDR2 is SASEGT. This CDR3 contains 14 residues. V shed 6 bases and J 2 bases; nucleotides not matched to a gene: 5.